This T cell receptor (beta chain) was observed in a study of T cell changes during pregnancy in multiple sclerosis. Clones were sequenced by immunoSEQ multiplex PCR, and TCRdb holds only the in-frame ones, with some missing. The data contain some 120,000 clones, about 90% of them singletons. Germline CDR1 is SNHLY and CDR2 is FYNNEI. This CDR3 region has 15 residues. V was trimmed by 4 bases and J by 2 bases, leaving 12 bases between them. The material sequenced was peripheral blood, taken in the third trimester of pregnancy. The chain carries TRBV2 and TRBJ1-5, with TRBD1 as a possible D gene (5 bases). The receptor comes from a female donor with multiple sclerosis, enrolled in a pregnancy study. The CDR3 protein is CASSGRGRGNQPQHF. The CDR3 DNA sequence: TGTGCCAGCAGTGGTAGGGGTAGAGGCAATCAGCCCCAGCATTTT.